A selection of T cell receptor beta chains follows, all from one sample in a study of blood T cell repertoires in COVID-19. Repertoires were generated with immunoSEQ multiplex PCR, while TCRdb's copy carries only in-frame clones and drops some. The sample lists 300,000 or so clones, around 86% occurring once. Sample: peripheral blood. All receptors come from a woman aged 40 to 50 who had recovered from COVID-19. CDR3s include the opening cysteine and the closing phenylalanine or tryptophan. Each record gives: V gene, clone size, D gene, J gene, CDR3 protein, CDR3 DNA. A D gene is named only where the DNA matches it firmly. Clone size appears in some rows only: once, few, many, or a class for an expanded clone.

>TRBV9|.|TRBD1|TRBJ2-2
CASSADRVWFTGELFF
TGTGCCAGCAGCGCCGACAGGGTCTGGTTCACCGGGGAGCTGTTTTTT
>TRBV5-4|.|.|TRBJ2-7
CASSLDSLIGYEQYF
TGTGCCAGCAGCTTGGACAGTCTAATTGGTTACGAGCAGTACTTC
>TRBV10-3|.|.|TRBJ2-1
CAISVAGKDNEQFF
TGTGCCATCAGTGTAGCCGGGAAAGACAATGAGCAGTTCTTC
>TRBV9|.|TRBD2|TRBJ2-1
CASSDQAGGSYNEQFF
TGTGCCAGCAGCGACCAAGCGGGGGGGTCCTACAATGAGCAGTTCTTC
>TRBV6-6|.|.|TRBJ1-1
CASSYPGALGTEAFF
TGTGCCAGCAGTTACCCGGGTGCTTTAGGCACTGAAGCTTTCTTT
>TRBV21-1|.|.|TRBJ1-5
CASSKGGGDQPQHF
TGTGCCAGCAGCAAAGGCGGGGGGGATCAGCCCCAGCATTTT
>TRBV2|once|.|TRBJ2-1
CAGGTARYNEQFF
TGTGCCGGCGGGACAGCCAGATACAATGAGCAGTTCTTC
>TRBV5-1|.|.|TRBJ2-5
CASSPDWDTQETQYF
TGCGCCAGCAGCCCCGATTGGGACACACAAGAGACCCAGTACTTC
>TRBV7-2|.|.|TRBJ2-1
CASSLHRVSVVEQFF
TGTGCCAGCAGCCTACACAGGGTTTCTGTTGTGGAGCAGTTCTTC
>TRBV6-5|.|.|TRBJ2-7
CASSYGPGSSYEQYF
TGTGCCAGCAGTTACGGACCCGGGAGCTCCTACGAGCAGTACTTC
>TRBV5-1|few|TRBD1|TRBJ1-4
CASSDPSTGANEKLFF
TGCGCCAGCAGCGACCCCTCTACAGGGGCTAATGAAAAACTGTTTTTT
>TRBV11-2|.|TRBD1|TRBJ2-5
CASSSGTGETQYF
TGTGCCAGCAGCTCCGGGACAGGGGAGACCCAGTACTTC
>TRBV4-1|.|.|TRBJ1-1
CASSQEPRGISSEAFF
TGCGCCAGCAGCCAAGAACCCCGGGGGATTTCGTCTGAAGCTTTCTTT
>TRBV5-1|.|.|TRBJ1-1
CASSGQNTEAFF
TGCGCCAGCAGCGGACAGAACACTGAAGCTTTCTTT
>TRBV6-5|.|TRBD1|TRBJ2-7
CASSRTGTGPYEQYF
TGTGCCAGCAGTCGCACCGGGACAGGACCCTACGAGCAGTACTTC
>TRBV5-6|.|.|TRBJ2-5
CASSRADKDQETQYF
TGTGCCAGCAGCCGCGCGGACAAGGACCAAGAGACCCAGTACTTC
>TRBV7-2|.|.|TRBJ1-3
CASSLQGGNTIYF
TGTGCCAGCAGCTTACAGGGTGGAAACACCATATATTTT
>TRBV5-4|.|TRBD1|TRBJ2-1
CASSLGVDLTGDEQFF
TGTGCCAGCAGCTTGGGGGTGGATTTAACAGGGGATGAGCAGTTCTTC
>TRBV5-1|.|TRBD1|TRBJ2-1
CASSSDRGSYNEQFF
TGCGCCAGCAGCTCGGACAGGGGCTCCTACAATGAGCAGTTCTTC
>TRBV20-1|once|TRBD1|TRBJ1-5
CSASPTGGFQPQHF
TGCAGTGCTAGTCCGACAGGGGGTTTTCAGCCCCAGCATTTT
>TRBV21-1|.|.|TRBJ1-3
CASSLQGVSSTIYF
TGTGCCAGCAGCCTACAGGGGGTGTCTAGCACCATATATTTT
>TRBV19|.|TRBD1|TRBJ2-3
CASSKGQPFTDTQYF
TGTGCCAGCTCCAAGGGACAGCCTTTCACAGATACGCAGTATTTT
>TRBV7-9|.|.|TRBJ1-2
CASSLQGGYYGYTF
TGTGCCAGCAGCTTACAGGGAGGCTACTATGGCTACACCTTC
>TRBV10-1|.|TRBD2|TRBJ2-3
CASSGVKRGGTDTQYF
TGCGCCAGCAGTGGAGTTAAACGGGGGGGCACAGATACGCAGTATTTT
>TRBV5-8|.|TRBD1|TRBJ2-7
CASSLLGTGWPEQYF
TGTGCCAGCAGCTTGTTGGGGACAGGGTGGCCCGAGCAGTACTTC
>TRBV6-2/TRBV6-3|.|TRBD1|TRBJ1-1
CASSYSGQGATEAFF
TGTGCCAGCAGTTATTCTGGACAGGGGGCCACTGAAGCTTTCTTT
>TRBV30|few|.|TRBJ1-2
CAWSVGREAGYTF
TGTGCCTGGAGTGTGGGCCGGGAGGCTGGCTACACCTTC
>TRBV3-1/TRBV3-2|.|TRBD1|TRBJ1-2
CASSQEAGQGVLGNYGYTF
TGTGCCAGCAGCCAAGAGGCGGGACAGGGTGTTCTAGGGAACTATGGCTACACCTTC
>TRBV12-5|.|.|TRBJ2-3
CASGLAGGLDTQYF
TGTGCTAGTGGTTTGGCCGGCGGCCTTGATACGCAGTATTTT
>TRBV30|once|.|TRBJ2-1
CAWSAGNEQFF
TGTGCCTGGAGTGCCGGGAATGAGCAGTTCTTC
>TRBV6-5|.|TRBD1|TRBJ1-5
CASSYSRDREYQPQHF
TGTGCCAGCAGTTACTCCCGGGACAGGGAGTATCAGCCCCAGCATTTT
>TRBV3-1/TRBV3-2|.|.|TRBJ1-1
CASSPGGSPEAFF
TGTGCCAGCAGCCCGGGAGGCTCGCCTGAAGCTTTCTTT
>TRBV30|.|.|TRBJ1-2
CAWSVRPRRFGYTF
TGTGCCTGGAGTGTACGTCCCAGGCGTTTTGGCTACACCTTC
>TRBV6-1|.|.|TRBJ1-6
CASSRTGGDSPLHF
TGTGCCAGCAGCAGGACTGGGGGGGATTCACCCCTCCACTTT
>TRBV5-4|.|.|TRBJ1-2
CASSFDLGGYTF
TGTGCCAGCAGCTTCGATCTCGGTGGCTACACCTTC
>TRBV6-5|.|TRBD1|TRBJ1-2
CASRRTGEDYGYTF
TGTGCCAGCAGGCGGACAGGGGAGGACTATGGCTACACCTTC
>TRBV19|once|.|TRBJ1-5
CASSKSYSNQPQHF
TGTGCCAGTAGTAAGAGCTATAGCAATCAGCCCCAGCATTTT
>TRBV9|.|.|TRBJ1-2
CASSARTASYGYTF
TGTGCCAGCAGCGCTAGGACAGCGAGCTATGGCTACACCTTC
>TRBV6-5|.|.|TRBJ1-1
CASRVPGLGAEAFF
TGTGCCAGCAGGGTCCCGGGACTCGGGGCTGAAGCTTTCTTT
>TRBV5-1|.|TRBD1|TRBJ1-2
CASSWRTGDGYTF
TGCGCCAGCAGCTGGCGGACAGGGGATGGCTACACCTTC
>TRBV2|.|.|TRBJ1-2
CASIRGEGYGYTF
TGTGCCAGCATCAGGGGTGAAGGGTATGGCTACACCTTC
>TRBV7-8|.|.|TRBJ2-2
CASSRVAGELFF
TGTGCCAGCAGTCGGGTGGCCGGGGAGCTGTTTTTT
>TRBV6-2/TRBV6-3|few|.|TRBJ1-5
CASSPSGGDQPQHF
TGTGCCAGCAGTCCGTCCGGGGGTGATCAGCCCCAGCATTTT
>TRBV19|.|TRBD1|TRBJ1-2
CASSPQGDYGYTF
TGTGCCAGTAGCCCACAGGGGGACTATGGCTACACCTTC
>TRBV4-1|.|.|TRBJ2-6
CASSQIWRAGANVLTF
TGCGCCAGCAGCCAAATTTGGCGGGCCGGGGCCAACGTCCTGACTTTC
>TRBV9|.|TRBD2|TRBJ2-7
CASSPPGTSTVQYF
TGTGCCAGCAGCCCCCCCGGGACTAGTACCGTGCAGTACTTC
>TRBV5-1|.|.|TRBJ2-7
CASSLEGATYEQYF
TGCGCCAGCAGCTTGGAAGGGGCCACCTACGAGCAGTACTTC
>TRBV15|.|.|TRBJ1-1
CATSRDPKWTEAFF
TGTGCCACCAGCAGAGACCCTAAATGGACTGAAGCTTTCTTT
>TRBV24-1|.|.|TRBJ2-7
CATSDQNSQGIYEQYF
TGTGCCACCAGTGACCAAAACTCTCAGGGGATCTACGAGCAGTACTTC
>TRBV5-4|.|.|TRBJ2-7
CASSRRDSYEQYF
TGTGCCAGCAGCCGCCGAGACTCCTACGAGCAGTACTTC
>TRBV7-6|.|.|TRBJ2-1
CASSLGREQFF
TGTGCCAGCAGCTTAGGCAGGGAGCAGTTCTTC
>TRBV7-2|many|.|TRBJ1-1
CASSLQPNTEAFF
TGTGCCAGCAGCCTACAGCCGAACACTGAAGCTTTCTTT
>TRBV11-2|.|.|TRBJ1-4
CASSLVRGKLFF
TGTGCCAGCAGCTTAGTAAGGGGAAAACTGTTTTTT
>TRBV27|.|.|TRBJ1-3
CASSFRPSGNTIYF
TGTGCCAGCAGTTTCAGGCCCTCTGGAAACACCATATATTTT
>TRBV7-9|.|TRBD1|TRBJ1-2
CASSILLRQGVEGYTF
TGTGCCAGCAGCATCCTCCTCCGACAGGGGGTTGAGGGCTACACCTTC
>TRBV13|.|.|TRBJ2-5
CASSLRKDSRVRRETQYF
TGTGCCAGCAGCTTAAGAAAGGACAGCCGCGTTCGTCGGGAGACCCAGTACTTC
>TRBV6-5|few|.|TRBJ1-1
CASRVRDIREAFF
TGTGCCAGCAGGGTCCGGGACATAAGAGAAGCTTTCTTT
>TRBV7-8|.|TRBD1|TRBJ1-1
CASSWDRVGSEAFF
TGTGCCAGCAGCTGGGACAGGGTCGGGTCTGAAGCTTTCTTT
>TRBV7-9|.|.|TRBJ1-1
CASSYDSNTEAFF
TGTGCCAGCAGCTATGACAGTAACACTGAAGCTTTCTTT